The 20 T cell receptor beta chains presented below share a single source sample, sequenced in a study of cytomegalovirus exposure and HLA in healthy donors. In the PCR, 60 Vbeta and 13 Jbeta primers were used. Some clones are missing from TCRdb's copy, which holds only in-frame ones; the method was immunoSEQ multiplex PCR. The table has 55,000 to 75,000 clones, around four fifths seen once. The sequenced material came from PBMCs. These receptors all come from a girl aged 5-17 years in good health and CMV-seropositive.

The J gene is TRBJ2-5, the V gene TRBV6-1; maybe TRBD1 (6 bases). Germline CDR1 reads MNHNS; CDR2 reads SASEGT. This CDR3 spans 14 amino acids. The V end was cut by 5 bases, the J end by 5 bases, with 15 bases between. CDR3 nucleotides: TGTGCCAGCAGTCCTCGACAGGTTCGGGAGACCCAGTACTTC. This gives the protein CASSPRQVRETQYF.

The J gene is TRBJ2-7, the V gene TRBV2, with D possibly matching TRBD1 (5 bases). Germline V gene data show CDR1 as SNHLY and CDR2 as FYNNEI. With 3 bases removed from V and 2 bases from J, the gap between germline ends came to 14 bases. The CDR3 runs 15 residues. CDR3 region: CASSDIQGVTYEQYF. CDR3 in DNA: TGTGCCAGCAGTGATATCCAGGGCGTAACCTACGAGCAGTACTTC.

The rearrangement links TRBV4-1 to TRBJ1-4; 10 positions match TRBD1. Trimming took 2 bases from V and 5 from J; bases not matched to a gene: 2. Germline CDR1 reads MGHRA; CDR2 reads YSYEKL. The CDR3 totals 15 residues. CDR3 sequence reads: CASSQPGQGNEKLFF. The DNA of the CDR3 is TGCGCCAGCAGCCAACCGGGACAGGGGAATGAAAAACTGTTTTTT.

The chain has TRBV28 and TRBJ1-5; a possible D gene is TRBD1 (5 bases). Trimming took 5 bases from V and 6 from J, leaving 5 bases between them. The CDR3 is made up of 11 amino acids. Germline V gene lookup returns CDR1 MDHEN and CDR2 SYDVKM. The CDR3 DNA sequence: TGTGCCAGCAGTAGGGGTCAGCCCCAGCATTTT. Amino acid sequence: CASSRGQPQHF.

V and J are TRBV2 and TRBJ1-4; tentative D call: TRBD1 (5 bases). The CDR3 has 14 residues. CDR1 and CDR2 from the germline V gene are SNHLY and FYNNEI. Deletions cut 7 bases from V and 5 bases from J, with 14 bases between. The CDR3 DNA reads TGTGCCAGCACGATCCGGGGGGTCAATGAAAAACTGTTTTTT. This sequence encodes CASTIRGVNEKLFF.

A single count supports this clone. This rearrangement joins TRBV28 to TRBJ1-5; maybe TRBD1 (6 bases). The ends were cut back, 6 bases at V and 3 bases at J, with 18 bases in the middle. There are 16 residues in the CDR3. Per the germline V gene, CDR1 is MDHEN and CDR2 is SYDVKM. The DNA for the CDR3 is TGTGCCAGCAGGGCCAGGACAGTTATGCTCAATCAGCCCCAGCATTTT. It codes for CASRARTVMLNQPQHF. Filled out from reference TRBV28 and TRBJ1-5, the complete variable domain reads DVKVTQSSRYLVKRTGEKVFLECVQDMDHENMFWYRQDPGLGLRLIYFSYDVKMKEKGDIPEGYSVSREKKERFSLILESASTNQTSMYLCASRARTVMLNQPQHFGDGTRLSIL.

The rearrangement links TRBV4-1 to TRBJ2-1, with a weak D call TRBD2 (7 bases). CDR3 size: 15 residues. V was clipped by 4 bases and J by 6 bases, with 16 bases between them. Germline lookup yields CDR1 MGHRA and CDR2 YSYEKL. Written as DNA, the CDR3 is TGCGCCAGCAGCCGAGCGGGGAGAGGGGGCAATGAGCAGTTCTTC. This encodes CASSRAGRGGNEQFF.

The count of this clone is one. The rearrangement uses TRBV5-1 and TRBJ2-7, with D possibly TRBD1 on 5 matching bases. This CDR3 has 14 amino acids. V was clipped by 0 bases and J by 3 bases, with 10 bases between them. Germline CDR1 reads SGHRS; CDR2 reads YFSETQ. CDR3 nucleotide sequence: TGCGCCAGCAGCTTGGTAGGGGCCGACTACGAGCAGTACTTC. Protein sequence: CASSLVGADYEQYF.

The rearrangement uses TRBV4-1 and TRBJ1-1, with D unclear. The CDR3 contains 15 residues. Germline assignment: CDR1 MGHRA and CDR2 YSYEKL. Trimming shortened V by 1 base and J by 1 base, and 10 bases separated the two germline ends. For the CDR3, the DNA is TGCGCCAGCAGCCAAGGGGAGGGAGGGAACACTGAAGCTTTCTTT. Its translation is CASSQGEGGNTEAFF.

V usage is TRBV28 and J usage is TRBJ1-1; D remains ambiguous. Between the trimmed V and J ends, which lost 8 bases and 0 bases, there was a span of 13 bases. Germline CDR1 is MDHEN and CDR2 is SYDVKM. This CDR3 is 14 amino acids long. The CDR3 is CASRSGLMNTEAFF. For the CDR3, the DNA is TGTGCCAGCCGATCGGGTCTCATGAACACTGAAGCTTTCTTT.

The chain combines TRBV7-2 with TRBJ2-2; the D gene is possibly TRBD1 (6 bases). The V and J ends lost 7 bases and 3 bases respectively, with 12 bases between them. CDR1 is SGHTA, CDR2 FQGNSA, per germline. There are 14 residues in the CDR3. CDR3 region: CASTLGAYTGELFF. DNA of the CDR3: TGTGCCAGCACCCTGGGGGCCTACACCGGGGAGCTGTTTTTT.

The J gene is TRBJ2-3, the V gene TRBV27; D remains ambiguous. There are 13 residues in the CDR3. Trimming took 5 bases from V and 2 from J, leaving 8 bases between them. Germline loops: CDR1 MNHEY, CDR2 SMNVEV (reference sequence). CDR3 DNA sequence: TGTGCCAGCAGTCCTTCCTACACAGATACGCAGTATTTT. This codes for CASSPSYTDTQYF.

This clone was observed a single time. The chain employs TRBV25-1 and TRBJ2-2; weak D call: TRBD2 (6 bases). Trimming pared 6 bases from V and 4 bases from J, leaving 18 bases between. The CDR3 spans 16 residues. Per germline, CDR1 MGHDK and CDR2 SYGVNS. The CDR3 region has the DNA TGTGCCAGCAGGGAAGGACTAACCCATAGCACCGGGGAGCTGTTTTTT. Protein: CASREGLTHSTGELFF.

In its sample, this clone was seen a few times. The chain is built from TRBV10-2 and TRBJ2-3; 11 nucleotides line up with TRBD2. J was trimmed by 2 bases and V by 7 bases; bases with no gene match: 5. The CDR3 length is 15 residues. The germline V gene encodes CDR1 WSHSY and CDR2 SAAADI. The CDR3 DNA is TGCGCCAGCACCGGGACTAGCGGTGTCACAGATACGCAGTATTTT. It specifies CASTGTSGVTDTQYF.

V is TRBV5-1 and J is TRBJ1-1; 7 bases line up with TRBD1. J lost 1 base, V lost 0 bases, and 0 bases had no gene match. Germline V gene sequence: CDR1 SGHRS, CDR2 YFSETQ. The CDR3 sequence is 14 residues long. Here the CDR3 DNA reads TGCGCCAGCAGCTTGGGGACAGGGAACACTGAAGCTTTCTTT. Translation: CASSLGTGNTEAFF.

This sequence joins TRBV7-6 and TRBJ2-4; D gene ambiguous. V was shortened by 5 bases and J by 6 bases, with 14 bases between the two germline ends. From germline, CDR1 is SGHVS and CDR2 FNYEAQ. This CDR3 is built from 14 residues. The CDR3 loop is CASSPKWRRNIQYF. The CDR3 bases are TGTGCCAGCAGCCCCAAATGGCGGAGAAACATTCAGTACTTC.

The V gene is TRBV6-1, the J gene TRBJ1-4; 9 bases fit TRBD1. Per the germline V gene, CDR1 is MNHNS and CDR2 is SASEGT. The CDR3 length is 15 residues. Germline trimming cut 1 base from V and 7 bases from J; bases unmatched to any gene: 4. This chain's CDR3 is CASSEDRGRGEKLFF. CDR3 bases: TGTGCCAGCAGTGAAGACAGGGGGCGCGGTGAAAAACTGTTTTTT.

The V call is TRBV7-9, the J call TRBJ1-1; 7 bases line up with TRBD1. Germline CDR1 SEHNR, CDR2 FQNEAQ (reference sequence). There are 14 residues in the CDR3. The trim removed 8 bases at V and 7 bases at J, leaving 13 bases unmatched. CDR3 bases: TGTGCCAGCGGGGAAAGCCGGGACAGCATTGAAGCTTTCTTT. Translated: CASGESRDSIEAFF.

The chain links TRBV30 to TRBJ2-7, with 7 nucleotides matching TRBD2. Germline CDR1 and CDR2: GTSNPN and SVGIG (reference sequence). The CDR3 spans 17 residues. The V and J ends lost 2 bases and 3 bases, in that order; junction bases with no gene match: 16. The CDR3 nucleotides read TGTGCCTGGAGTCCTACGGACCTCGGGGGGACCTTCTACGAGCAGTACTTC. It encodes CAWSPTDLGGTFYEQYF.

This rearrangement joins TRBV20-1 to TRBJ2-7, with a tentative D call TRBD2 (5 bases). V was shortened by 3 bases and J by 7 bases, with 10 bases between the two germline ends. This CDR3 is built from 11 residues. Germline CDR1 is DFQATT and CDR2 is SNEGSKA (reference sequence). CDR3 coding DNA: TGCAGTGCTAGGGAGGCTCCTGAGCAGTACTTC. Its protein product is CSAREAPEQYF.